These 14 T cell receptor beta chains share one sample of origin, sequenced in a study of cytomegalovirus exposure and HLA in healthy donors. The primer mix had 60 Vbeta and 13 Jbeta primers. TCRdb's copy holds only in-frame clones and misses some; the assay was immunoSEQ multiplex PCR. The sample has over 85,000 clones, roughly 79% seen once. The sequencing input was PBMCs. These receptors originate from a woman aged 40 to 55 in good health and CMV-seronegative.

V and J are TRBV11-3 and TRBJ2-1, with D unclear. V gave up 2 bases and J gave up 5 bases, with 7 bases separating them. The CDR3 consists of 13 residues. Germline V CDR1 and CDR2: SGHNT, YENEEA. CDR3: CASSLLFDNEQFF. The CDR3 coding sequence is TGTGCCAGCAGCTTACTCTTCGACAATGAGCAGTTCTTC.

The genes are TRBV30 and TRBJ2-1, with D unclear. Germline CDR1 is GTSNPN and CDR2 is SVGIG (reference sequence). This CDR3 region has 16 residues. Trimming cost V 4 bases and J 0 bases, with 16 bases left between them. CDR3 in DNA: TGTGCCTGGAATAAGGCCCAACTAAGCTCCTACAATGAGCAGTTCTTC. It translates to CAWNKAQLSSYNEQFF.

The chain recombines TRBV12-5 with TRBJ2-3; maybe TRBD2 (6 bases). Trimming pared 4 bases from V and 6 bases from J, leaving 11 bases between. Germline-derived CDR1 and CDR2 are LGHNT and FRNRAP. There are 13 residues in the CDR3. The CDR3 here is CASGSGLSDTQYF. The DNA of the CDR3 is TGTGCTAGTGGTTCCGGACTATCTGATACGCAGTATTTT.

This clone showed up just a few times. This chain uses TRBV6-1 with TRBJ1-2; the D gene is possibly TRBD1 (6 bases). The CDR3 runs 14 residues. The V end was cut by 3 bases, the J end by 2 bases, with 10 bases between. Germline-derived CDR1 and CDR2 are MNHNS and SASEGT. The DNA for the CDR3 is TGTGCCAGCAGTGATGGGGGCAGCAACTATGGCTACACCTTC. This codes for CASSDGGSNYGYTF.

The CDR3 reads CASRPQGDNNSPLHF. The CDR3 DNA reads as TGCGCCAGCAGACCACAGGGAGATAATAATTCACCCCTCCACTTT. This rearrangement joins TRBV5-1 to TRBJ1-6; D is perhaps TRBD1 (6 bases). The CDR3 consists of 15 residues. Trimming removed 5 bases at V and 5 bases at J, with 14 bases between. Germline assignment: CDR1 SGHRS and CDR2 YFSETQ. The full variable domain, with the rest looked up from reference TRBV5-1 and TRBJ1-6, is KAGVTQTPRYLIKTRGQQVTLSCSPISGHRSVSWYQQTPGQGLQFLFEYFSETQRNKGNFPGRFSGRQFSNSRSEMNVSTLELGDSALYLCASRPQGDNNSPLHFGNGTRLTVT.

CDR3 in DNA: TGTGCTAGTGGTTTGGTAGCGGCACGAAACACTGAAGCTTTCTTT. As protein: CASGLVAARNTEAFF. The J gene is TRBJ1-1, the V gene TRBV12-5, with unresolved D. The CDR3 contains 15 residues. The germline CDR1 and CDR2 sequences are LGHNT and FRNRAP. V was shortened by 0 bases and J by 2 bases, with 10 bases between the two germline ends.

The rearrangement links TRBV10-3 to TRBJ2-5; a weak D match, TRBD1 (6 bases). The last part of the DNA fits TRBJ2-7 better; the J call may be wrong. This CDR3 region has 14 residues. CDR1 ENHRY and CDR2 SYGVKD come from the germline V gene. The CDR3 DNA reads as TGTGCCATCAGGGGGGACACGGGATCCTACGAGCAGTACTTC. Translation: CAIRGDTGSYEQYF.

The V call is TRBV6-5, the J call TRBJ1-4; weak D call: TRBD1 (6 bases). The CDR3 is 15 residues long. The V gene's germline CDR1 is MNHEY and CDR2 SVGAGI. Trimming took 6 bases from V and 2 from J, leaving 13 bases between them. The CDR3 nucleotides read TGTGCCAGCAGCCCTAACAGGGTGACTAATGAAAAACTGTTTTTT. Its translation: CASSPNRVTNEKLFF.

The rearrangement uses TRBV30 and TRBJ2-3, with D perhaps matching TRBD1 (6 bases). V was shortened by 5 bases and J by 0 bases, with 12 bases between the two germline ends. This CDR3 is 14 amino acids long. CDR1 and CDR2 from the germline V gene are GTSNPN and SVGIG (reference sequence). CDR3 sequence reads: CAWEKGQSTDTQYF. The CDR3 nucleotides are TGTGCCTGGGAGAAGGGACAAAGCACAGATACGCAGTATTTT.

This rearrangement joins TRBV7-9 to TRBJ1-1; 8 positions match TRBD1. Germline CDR1 is SEHNR and CDR2 is FQNEAQ (reference sequence). The junction had 2 bases not matched to a gene; V was cut back by 4 bases and J by 1 base. The CDR3 totals 14 residues. CDR3 in amino acids: CASSSTGGNTEAFF. The CDR3 nucleotides are TGTGCCAGCAGCTCCACAGGGGGGAACACTGAAGCTTTCTTT.

This clone was detected a few times. CDR3 DNA sequence: TGCGCCAGCAGCAATCAGGGCAGTAACACTGAAGCTTTCTTT. Encoded protein: CASSNQGSNTEAFF. The rearrangement uses TRBV5-1 and TRBJ1-1; D may be TRBD1 (5 bases). Germline lookup yields CDR1 SGHRS and CDR2 YFSETQ. The CDR3 spans 14 residues. Trimming stripped 4 bases from V and 2 bases from J, with 12 bases between.

This chain joins TRBV19 and TRBJ1-2, with 7 bases identical to TRBD1. Germline CDR1 LNHDA, CDR2 SQIVND (reference sequence). The CDR3 has 15 amino acids. V lost 5 bases, J lost 4 bases, and 10 bases stayed unmatched. The CDR3 region is CASSQSGGDSYGYTF. In DNA form, the CDR3 reads TGTGCCAGTAGTCAGTCGGGCGGGGACAGCTATGGCTACACCTTC.

The chain links TRBV2 to TRBJ2-3; the D is unclear. This CDR3 comprises 15 residues. CDR1 and CDR2 (germline): SNHLY, FYNNEI. V lost 3 bases and J lost 1, with 11 bases in between. CDR3 amino acids: CASSELTTGTDTQYF. Written as DNA, the CDR3 is TGTGCCAGCAGTGAGCTAACCACGGGCACAGATACGCAGTATTTT.

The chain is built from TRBV4-1 and TRBJ1-2; 8 positions agree with TRBD1. The germline CDR1 and CDR2 sequences are MGHRA and YSYEKL. The CDR3 has 17 residues. The V segment lost 1 base and the J segment 4 bases; nucleotides outside the gene matches: 11. CDR3 protein: CASSQGFGQGLVYGYTF. CDR3 bases: TGCGCCAGCAGCCAAGGTTTCGGACAGGGATTGGTCTATGGCTACACCTTC.